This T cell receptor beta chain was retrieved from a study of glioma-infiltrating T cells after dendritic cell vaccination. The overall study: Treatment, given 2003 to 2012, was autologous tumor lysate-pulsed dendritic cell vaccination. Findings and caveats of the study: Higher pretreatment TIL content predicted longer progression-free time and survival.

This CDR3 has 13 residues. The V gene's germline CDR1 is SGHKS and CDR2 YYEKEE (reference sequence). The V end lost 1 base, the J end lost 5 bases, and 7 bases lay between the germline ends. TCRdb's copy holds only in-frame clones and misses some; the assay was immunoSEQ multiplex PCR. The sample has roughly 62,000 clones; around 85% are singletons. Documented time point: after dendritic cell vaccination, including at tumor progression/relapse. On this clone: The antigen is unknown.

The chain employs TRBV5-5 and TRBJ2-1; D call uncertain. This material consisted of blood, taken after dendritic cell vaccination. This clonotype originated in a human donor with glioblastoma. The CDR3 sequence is CASSLPTHNEQFF. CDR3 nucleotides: TGTGCCAGCAGCTTGCCCACTCACAATGAGCAGTTCTTC.